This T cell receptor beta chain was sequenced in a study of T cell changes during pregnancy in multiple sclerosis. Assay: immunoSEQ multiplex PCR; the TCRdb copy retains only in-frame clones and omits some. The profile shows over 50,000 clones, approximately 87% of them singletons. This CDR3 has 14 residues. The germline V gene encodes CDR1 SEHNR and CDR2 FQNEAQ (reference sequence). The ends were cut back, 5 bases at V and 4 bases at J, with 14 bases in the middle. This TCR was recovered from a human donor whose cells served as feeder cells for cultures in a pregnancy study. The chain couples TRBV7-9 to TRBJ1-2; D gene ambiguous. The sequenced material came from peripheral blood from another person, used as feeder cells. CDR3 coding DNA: TGTGCCAGCAGCCCGATCCGGGAACGCTATGGCTACACCTTC. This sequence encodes CASSPIRERYGYTF.